This TCR beta chain was identified in a study of control samples from healthy donors and cancer patients. The CDR3 sequence is 12 residues long. CDR1 and CDR2 (germline): WSHSY, SAAADI. V lost 4 bases, J lost 3 bases, and 6 bases lay in between. This clone was seen a handful of times. Assay used: immunoSEQ multiplex PCR; TCRdb lists only in-frame clones, some missing. Of 120,000 to 150,000 clones detected, 93% appear once; the ten largest clones hold 5% to 7%. The chain has TRBV10-2 and TRBJ1-1; a possible D gene is TRBD1 (5 bases). This sequence originates from a man between 18 and 35 years old in good health. The sample comprised blood. DNA of the CDR3: TGCGCCAGCAGTGGACAGCACACTGAAGCTTTCTTT. This encodes CASSGQHTEAFF.